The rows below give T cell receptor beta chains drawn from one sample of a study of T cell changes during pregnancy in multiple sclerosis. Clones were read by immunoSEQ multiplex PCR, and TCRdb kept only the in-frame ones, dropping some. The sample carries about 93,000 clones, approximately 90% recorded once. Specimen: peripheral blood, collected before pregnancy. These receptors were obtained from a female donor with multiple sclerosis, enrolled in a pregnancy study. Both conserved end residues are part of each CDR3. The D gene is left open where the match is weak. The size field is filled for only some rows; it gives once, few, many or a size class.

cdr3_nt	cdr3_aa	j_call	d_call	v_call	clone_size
TGTGCCAGCAGTTACGTCCGAACAGCAGAGTTTGGTACGCAGTATTTT	CASSYVRTAEFGTQYF	TRBJ2-3	NA	TRBV6-5	NA
TGTGCCAGCAGCTTGGAATCGAGCGAGCAGTACTTC	CASSLESSEQYF	TRBJ2-7	NA	TRBV5-4	NA
TGTGCCAGCAGTTTGTTGAGCGGGCTTTGGGATACGCAGTATTTT	CASSLLSGLWDTQYF	TRBJ2-3	NA	TRBV28	NA
TGTGCCAGCAGCTTCTCGGGGGGGACCGGGGAGCTGTTTTTT	CASSFSGGTGELFF	TRBJ2-2	TRBD2	TRBV7-2	NA
TGTGCCTGGACTCAACCAGGGGGCCTGGAGACCCAGTACTTC	CAWTQPGGLETQYF	TRBJ2-5	TRBD1	TRBV30	NA
TGTGCCAGCAGTCAACAGTTAGCGAGCAATCAGCCCCAGCATTTT	CASSQQLASNQPQHF	TRBJ1-5	NA	TRBV2	NA
TGTGCCAGCAGCTTAGCTCCACAAGTCAGAATGAGGGCTGAAGCTTTCTTT	CASSLAPQVRMRAEAFF	TRBJ1-1	NA	TRBV11-2	NA
TGTGCCAGCAGGAAGTTATTCCGGGACAGGGAGCGCACTGAAGCTTTCTTT	CASRKLFRDRERTEAFF	TRBJ1-1	TRBD1	TRBV2	NA
TGTGCCAGCTCCGAGCAACAGGGCTATGAACAAGAGACCCAGTACTTC	CASSEQQGYEQETQYF	TRBJ2-5	NA	TRBV9	NA
TGTGCCAGCAGCTTTGCCCCGACTAGCGGGAGGACTAGCACAGATACGCAGTATTTT	CASSFAPTSGRTSTDTQYF	TRBJ2-3	TRBD2	TRBV7-3	once
TGTGCCAGCAGTCCTATACAGGGCGGGTATTCACCCCTCCACTTT	CASSPIQGGYSPLHF	TRBJ1-6	NA	TRBV6-5	NA
TGTGCCACTACAAAACCGGGTTACTCCTACAATGAGCAGTTCTTC	CATTKPGYSYNEQFF	TRBJ2-1	NA	TRBV15	NA
TGTGCCAGCCGCGTAGCGGGGGGGTACAATGAGCAGTTCTTC	CASRVAGGYNEQFF	TRBJ2-1	TRBD2	TRBV6-5	NA
TGTGCCAGCAGGGAGGTTGGTCCAGAGACCCAGTACTTC	CASREVGPETQYF	TRBJ2-5	NA	TRBV6-6	NA
TGCGCCAGCAGCTTGGATCCGGTCTCCTACGAGCAGTACTTC	CASSLDPVSYEQYF	TRBJ2-7	NA	TRBV5-1	NA
TGTGCCAGTAGCCCAACCCCCGGACTAGCGGGAGGTTTGCGTACGGGGGAGCAGTACTTC	CASSPTPGLAGGLRTGEQYF	TRBJ2-7	TRBD2	TRBV19	NA
TGCGCCAGCAGCCAGCGGACTAGCGGGAGGGAGGGGTACACCGGGGAGCTGTTTTTT	CASSQRTSGREGYTGELFF	TRBJ2-2	TRBD2	TRBV5-1	once
TGTGCCAGCAGTTTATCGGCCCGGGACAGGGAATACACCTTC	CASSLSARDREYTF	TRBJ1-2	TRBD1	TRBV27	NA
TGTGCCAGCAGCCAGGGGGCTAGCGGGGGGTGGGGAGAGACCCAGTACTTC	CASSQGASGGWGETQYF	TRBJ2-5	TRBD2	TRBV5-4	NA
TGTGGAGTGGGAGGGAATGAGCAGTTCTTC	CGVGGNEQFF	TRBJ2-1	TRBD2	TRBV11-2	NA